The 10 T cell receptor beta chains given below trace back to one sample, sequenced in a study of vaccination effects on CD4 cells after COVID-19. Using immunoSEQ multiplex PCR, the repertoire was profiled, and TCRdb retains in-frame clones only, with some absent. The data show roughly 46,000 clones, with over 60% seen just once and roughly 16% held by the top ten. These TCRs' antigens remain unknown. Viral peptide pool expansion of antigen-specific CD4+ T cells preceded sequencing in the ViraFEST assay. When less than 11 days of culture had elapsed, CD4+ T cells were isolated. Every participant took two doses of the BNT162b2 or mRNA-1273 vaccine. The starting material was CD4+ T cells from PBMCs cultured with HCoV-OC43 spike peptides, obtained after COVID-19 vaccination. Subset meaning: HCoV-OC43 spike overlapping peptide pool stimulation. The receptors here all came from a human donor who received a COVID-19 vaccine.

This chain connects TRBV12-5 to TRBJ1-1; D gene unclear. Germline V lookup: CDR1 LGHNT, CDR2 FRNRAP. CDR3 length: 13 residues. Trimming took 3 bases from V and 3 from J, leaving 8 bases between them. DNA for the CDR3: TGTGCTAGTGGTTTTAGAGCAGACACTGAAGCTTTCTTT. This gives the protein CASGFRADTEAFF.

The table lists this clone with a count of one. The chain couples TRBV5-1 to TRBJ2-1; weak D call: TRBD2 (6 bases). Trimming shortened V by 0 bases and J by 10 bases, and 14 bases separated the two germline ends. The CDR3 loop spans 14 amino acids. Germline CDR1 and CDR2: SGHRS and YFSETQ. CDR3 sequence: CASSLATTEGEQFF. Here the CDR3 DNA reads TGCGCCAGCAGCTTGGCAACCACGGAGGGGGAGCAGTTCTTC.

The chain couples TRBV7-7 to TRBJ1-1; the D gene is possibly TRBD1 (6 bases). Germline CDR1 and CDR2: SSHAT and FNYEAQ (reference sequence). CDR3 length: 13 amino acids. Trimming took 5 bases from V and 1 from J, leaving 8 bases between them. CDR3 in amino acids: CASSRDKNTEAFF. The DNA for the CDR3 is TGTGCCAGCAGCCGGGACAAGAACACTGAAGCTTTCTTT.

This sequence joins TRBV10-1 and TRBJ2-7, with 11 nucleotides matching TRBD2. The CDR3 loop spans 15 amino acids. The V and J ends lost 5 bases and 7 bases, in that order; junction bases with no gene match: 10. Germline values: CDR1 WNHNN, CDR2 SYGVQD (reference sequence). The CDR3 coding sequence is TGCGCCAGCAGTAATAGCGGGAGGGCAGTGGGGGAGCAGTACTTC. It is translated as CASSNSGRAVGEQYF.

The chain employs TRBV7-2 and TRBJ2-1; a weak D match, TRBD1 (6 bases). CDR1 SGHTA and CDR2 FQGNSA come from the germline V gene. V lost 1 base and J lost 7, with 17 bases in between. This CDR3 has 16 residues. In DNA form, the CDR3 reads TGTGCCAGCAGCTTAGTTAAGAGGTGGGGGCGAAATGAGCAGTTCTTC. It translates to CASSLVKRWGRNEQFF.

The gene calls are TRBV27 and TRBJ1-5; 9 nucleotides line up with TRBD1. The CDR3 sequence is 15 residues long. J gave up 6 bases and V 5 bases, and 8 bases lay outside the gene matches. CDR1 and CDR2 from the germline V gene are MNHEY and SMNVEV (reference sequence). As DNA, the CDR3 is TGTGCCAGCAGTGTCCGGGACAGGGCCGGTCAGCCCCAGCATTTT. Protein sequence: CASSVRDRAGQPQHF.

The CDR3 sequence is CASSQESIRGAGPQHF. The CDR3 DNA is TGTGCCAGCAGCCAAGAGTCGATAAGAGGGGCAGGCCCCCAGCATTTT. The chain carries TRBV3-1 (or the pseudogene TRBV3-2) and TRBJ1-5; perhaps TRBD1 as D (5 bases). The CDR3 consists of 16 residues. Germline V CDR1 and CDR2: LGHDT, YNNKEL (reference sequence). V was trimmed by 0 bases and J by 10 bases, leaving 19 bases between them.

This clone was found a few times. The chain joins TRBV3-1 (or the pseudogene TRBV3-2) to TRBJ2-5; possible D gene TRBD2, 7 bases. The CDR3 covers 14 residues. Trimming cost V 3 bases and J 3 bases, with 11 bases left between them. CDR1 LGHDT and CDR2 YNNKEL come from the germline V gene (reference sequence). CDR3 protein: CASSHEGGEETQYF. CDR3 bases: TGTGCCAGCAGCCACGAAGGGGGGGAAGAGACCCAGTACTTC.

A few counts support this clone. This chain joins TRBV7-8 and TRBJ2-7; TRBD2 agrees at 10 bases. Per germline, CDR1 SGHVS and CDR2 FQNEAQ. The V gene end was trimmed by 2 bases and the J gene end by 5 bases; junction bases not matched to a gene: 9. This CDR3 is built from 16 residues. CDR3 DNA sequence: TGTGCCAGCAGCTTACTGGGGCTAGCGGGAGCCCACGAGCAGTACTTC. Translating it yields CASSLLGLAGAHEQYF.

This rearrangement joins TRBV21-1 to TRBJ2-7. TRBV21-1 is assigned pseudogene status. The CDR3 extends over 12 amino acids. CDR3 in amino acids: CASRPGPYEQYF. The CDR3 DNA follows: TGTGCCAGCAGACCGGGACCCTACGAGCAGTACTTC.